This T cell receptor (beta chain) was profiled in a study of T cell clonotyping in hematopoietic cell transplantation (dated by TCRdb to the early 2020s). In terms of the full investigation: In the study, 135 blood samples were gathered from approximately 35 consecutive transplant recipients and their related donors. Patients were recruited between late 2015 and January 2017 and followed until late 2020 or death. Findings and caveats that apply to the study as a whole: Broader TCR repertoire diversity after transplant was predicted by Inverse Simpson Index values from donors and from recipients before transplant. The sample size was limited, and CD4 and CD8 repertoire contributions could not be separated because cells were not sorted. Recipient repertoires showed only a small fraction of overlap with donor repertoires, and over 95% appeared de novo at the given depth. Recipient TCR diversity fell after transplant, with pathologically expanded clonotypes rising progressively from day 30 to day 180.

On this clone: No antigen is known for it. No base quality values were provided; no much bigger clone lies one nucleotide off.

The immunoSEQ assay, a bias-controlled multiplex PCR using V- and J-specific primers, was used to amplify TCR beta CDR3 regions from genomic DNA. A second PCR step added a proprietary barcode and Illumina adapter sequences to the CDR3 amplicons. An Illumina MiSeq instrument was used to sequence the CDR3 libraries. As for the authors' bioinformatics: Export and quality control were done with immunoSEQ Analyzer 3.0, while downstream analyses used R Bioconductor and Immunarch. Only productive rearrangements in the normalized downsampled data set went into calculating the repertoire metrics. Clonotypes larger than 5 templates in the normalized cohort were defined as pathologically expanded. The Inverse Simpson Index was used to measure repertoire diversity. CMV-specificity analyses were carried out on the non-normalized data set to capture all clonotypes. Drawn from immuneACCESS, this table holds only the in-frame rearrangements with V and J called that TCRdb kept. Clones are partly lost; checked studies trace under half to an unresolved V gene and leave the rest unexplained. V and J calls and clone size follow that table, whereas D and trimming were derived from the DNA. Recorded for this sample are fewer than 2,000 clones; around 91% of them occurred a single time. The ten largest account for about 11% of the sample.

Explained via the paper, the time point label denotes: 30 days after allo-HCT. Recipient blood was collected about 28 days before transplant and at days 30, 100 and 180 after transplant. Using Nuclei Lysis Solution, genomic DNA was extracted from unfractionated peripheral blood mononuclear cells that were either fresh or cryopreserved. CDR1 and CDR2 were assigned from the germline V gene (reference sequence) as SGHNT and YYREEE. Its CDR3 holds 15 amino acids, cysteine through phenylalanine. Only CDR3 DNA is held: 45 bases, read in frame from base 1. V and J are truncated by 0 bases and 7 bases respectively, leaving an intervening sequence of 17 bases.

Sequenced material: peripheral blood mononuclear cells, taken 30 days after allogeneic stem cell transplant. This receptor chain uses TRBV5-4 and TRBJ2-7; the D call could be TRBD1 or TRBD2, with each sharing 5 bases. This receptor was identified in a female patient in her 50s who had an allogeneic stem cell transplant from a related donor, so the T cells may come from the graft donor. Some clones in this sample may be carry-over from other donors' samples. At the DNA level, the sequence is TGTGCCAGCAGCTTGGGGCAGGGACGGGTTGAGGAGCAGTACTTC. This yields the protein CASSLGQGRVEEQYF.